This T cell receptor beta chain was identified in a study of T cell responses to AZD1222 COVID-19 vaccine. TCRdb keeps only in-frame clones here, not all; method: immunoSEQ multiplex PCR. The sample comprises some 92,000 clones, roughly 90% of which are singletons, and around 3% rests with the top ten. The CDR3 totals 15 residues. Trimming at V came to 3 bases and at J to 3 bases, leaving 1 base not matched to a gene. The V gene's germline CDR1 is SGHRS and CDR2 YFSETQ. Sample: peripheral blood, taken on day 0 of AZD1222 vaccination. This chain links TRBV5-1 with TRBJ2-7; 15 nucleotides align to TRBD2. This receptor was identified in an adult in good health. CDR3 sequence (DNA): TGCGCCAGCAGCTCGGGACTAGCGGGAGGCTACGAGCAGTACTTC. This translates into CASSSGLAGGYEQYF.